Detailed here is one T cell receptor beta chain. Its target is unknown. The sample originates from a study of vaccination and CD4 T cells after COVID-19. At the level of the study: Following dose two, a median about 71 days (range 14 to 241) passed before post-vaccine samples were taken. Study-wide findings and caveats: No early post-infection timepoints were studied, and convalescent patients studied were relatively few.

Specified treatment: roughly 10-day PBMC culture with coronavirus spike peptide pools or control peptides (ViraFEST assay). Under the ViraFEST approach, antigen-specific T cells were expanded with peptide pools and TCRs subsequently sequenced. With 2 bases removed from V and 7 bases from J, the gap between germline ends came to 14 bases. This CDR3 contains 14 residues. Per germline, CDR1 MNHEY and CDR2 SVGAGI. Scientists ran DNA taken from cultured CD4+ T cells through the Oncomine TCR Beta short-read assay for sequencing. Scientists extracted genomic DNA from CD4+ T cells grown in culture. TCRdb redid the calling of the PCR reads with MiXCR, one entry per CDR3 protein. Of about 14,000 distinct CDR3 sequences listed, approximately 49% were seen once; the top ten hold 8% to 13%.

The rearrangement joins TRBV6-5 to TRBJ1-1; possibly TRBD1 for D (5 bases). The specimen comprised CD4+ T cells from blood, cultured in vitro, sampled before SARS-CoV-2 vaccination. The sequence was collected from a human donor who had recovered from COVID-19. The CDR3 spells CASSYQRSTGEAFF. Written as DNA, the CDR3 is TGTGCCAGCAGTTACCAGAGAAGCACAGGTGAAGCTTTCTTT.